One T cell receptor (beta chain) is described in this entry. Cohorts were determined from participant-reported clinical history. Recovery among Cohort 3 donors was established by two negative PCRs, clearance, or symptom resolution. The method was immunoSEQ multiplex PCR; TCRdb's version includes in-frame clones alone and lacks a portion of them. The profile shows around 290,000 clones, about 89% of them singletons. The sample is drawn from a study of blood T cell repertoires in COVID-19. Across the study: Sites in the United States, Italy and Spain provided acute and convalescent COVID-19 samples.

This receptor was taken from a woman between 18 and 29 years old who had recovered from COVID-19. Sequenced input: PBMCs or T cells enriched from blood (not recorded which).

CDR3 nucleotides: TGTGCCAGCAGCGTGGGGACAGGGCCACTATCTGGAAACACCATATATTTT. Encoded protein: CASSVGTGPLSGNTIYF. The chain uses TRBV9 and TRBJ1-3; 9 nucleotides match TRBD1. The length of the CDR3 is 17 residues. The trim removed 2 bases at V and 1 base at J, leaving 7 bases unmatched. Germline loops: CDR1 SGDLS, CDR2 YYNGEE.